Listed below are T cell receptor beta chains from one sample, sequenced in a study of blood T cell repertoires in COVID-19. Measured with immunoSEQ multiplex PCR; TCRdb has only the in-frame clones, and not every one. Found here are about 220,000 clones, roughly 85% of them singletons; the top ten hold less than 4.5%. Source material: PBMCs or T cells enriched from blood (not recorded which). Source of these receptors: a woman aged 40 to 50 with acute COVID-19. Each CDR3 is given with its conserved first and last residue. Fields, in order: clone size, J gene, V gene, D gene, CDR3 DNA, CDR3 protein. A D gene is named only where the DNA matches it firmly. Clone size is given for some rows only: seen once, a few or many times, or a class if the clone is expanded.

size: .; J: TRBJ1-2; V: TRBV27; D: .; DNA: TGTGCCAGCAGTTTAGGCAGAAACTATGGCTACACCTTC; CDR3: CASSLGRNYGYTF
size: .; J: TRBJ1-3; V: TRBV7-2; D: .; DNA: TGTGCCAGCAGCTACGTAGAAAAAAGCGTCCCTGGAAACACCATATATTTT; CDR3: CASSYVEKSVPGNTIYF
size: once; J: TRBJ2-7; V: TRBV12-5; D: TRBD1; DNA: TGTGCTAGTGGTTTAGACAGGGTTAGTTCTTACGAGCAGTACTTC; CDR3: CASGLDRVSSYEQYF
size: .; J: TRBJ1-5; V: TRBV2; D: TRBD1; DNA: TGTGCCAGCCAGGTGGGCAGGGGGCGCGATGGCAATCAGCCCCAGCATTTT; CDR3: CASQVGRGRDGNQPQHF
size: .; J: TRBJ1-1; V: TRBV30; D: .; DNA: TGTGCCTGGAGTAGGAGTGGGAACACTGAAGCTTTCTTT; CDR3: CAWSRSGNTEAFF
size: .; J: TRBJ1-1; V: TRBV7-9; D: .; DNA: TGTGCCAGCGCCCCAGAACACACTGAAGCTTTCTTT; CDR3: CASAPEHTEAFF
size: .; J: TRBJ1-6; V: TRBV18; D: TRBD1; DNA: TGTGCCAGCTCACCACGGGGACAGGAGAGCTCCTATAATTCACCCCTCCACTTT; CDR3: CASSPRGQESSYNSPLHF
size: .; J: TRBJ1-6; V: TRBV6-5; D: .; DNA: TGTGCCAGCTGCCCGACATGGAACAATTCACCCCTCCACTTT; CDR3: CASCPTWNNSPLHF
size: .; J: TRBJ2-3; V: TRBV25-1; D: TRBD2; DNA: TGTGCCAGCAGTGTTGGGGAGGGCATCACAGATACGCAGTATTTT; CDR3: CASSVGEGITDTQYF
size: .; J: TRBJ1-2; V: TRBV9; D: .; DNA: TGTGCCAGCAGCGTAGGGTCCCCCACAGGGTCCTATGGCTACACCTTC; CDR3: CASSVGSPTGSYGYTF
size: .; J: TRBJ1-1; V: TRBV6-1; D: .; DNA: TGTGCCAGCAGTGAAGCTCGGTACGGGACTGCTACTGAAGCTTTCTTT; CDR3: CASSEARYGTATEAFF
size: .; J: TRBJ1-1; V: TRBV11-2; D: TRBD1; DNA: TGTGCCAGCAGCGTCGACAGGGTTGGCACTGAAGCTTTCTTT; CDR3: CASSVDRVGTEAFF
size: .; J: TRBJ2-3; V: TRBV27; D: TRBD2; DNA: TGTGCCAGCAGTTTATTCACCCCCTACGCGGGGGGGCCCACAGATACGCAGTATTTT; CDR3: CASSLFTPYAGGPTDTQYF
size: .; J: TRBJ1-2; V: TRBV5-1; D: TRBD1; DNA: TGCGCCAGCAGCTTGGCCCTCGGGACAGGGAACTATGGCTACACCTTC; CDR3: CASSLALGTGNYGYTF
size: .; J: TRBJ2-7; V: TRBV27; D: .; DNA: TGTGCCAGCAGTTTATCGATCGAAGCGGAAACCTACGAGCAGTACTTC; CDR3: CASSLSIEAETYEQYF
size: .; J: TRBJ1-2; V: TRBV5-1; D: .; DNA: TGCGCCAGCAGCTTCGTTGGCTACACCTTC; CDR3: CASSFVGYTF
size: few; J: TRBJ1-2; V: TRBV7-2; D: .; DNA: TGTGCCAGCAGCTTAGGGCCAGATAACTATGGCTACACCTTC; CDR3: CASSLGPDNYGYTF